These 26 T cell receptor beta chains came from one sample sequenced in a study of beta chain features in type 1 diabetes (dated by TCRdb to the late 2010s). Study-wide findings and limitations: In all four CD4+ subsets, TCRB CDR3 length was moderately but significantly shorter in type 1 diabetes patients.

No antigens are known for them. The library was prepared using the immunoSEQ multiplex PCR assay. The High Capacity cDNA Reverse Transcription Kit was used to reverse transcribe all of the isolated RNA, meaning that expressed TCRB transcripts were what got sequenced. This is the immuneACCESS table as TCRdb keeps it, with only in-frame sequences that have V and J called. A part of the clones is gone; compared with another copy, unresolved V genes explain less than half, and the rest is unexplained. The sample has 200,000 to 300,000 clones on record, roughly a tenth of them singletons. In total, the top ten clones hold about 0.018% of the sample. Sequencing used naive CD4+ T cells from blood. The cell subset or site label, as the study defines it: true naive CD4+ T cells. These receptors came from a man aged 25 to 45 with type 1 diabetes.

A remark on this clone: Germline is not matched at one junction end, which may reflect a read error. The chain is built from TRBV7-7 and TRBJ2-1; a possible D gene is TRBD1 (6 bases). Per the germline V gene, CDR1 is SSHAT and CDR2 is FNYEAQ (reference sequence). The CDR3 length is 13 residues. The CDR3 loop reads CASSLGLTGEQFF. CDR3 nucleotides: TGTGCTAGCAGCTTAGGGCTCACAGGGGAGCAGTTCTTC.

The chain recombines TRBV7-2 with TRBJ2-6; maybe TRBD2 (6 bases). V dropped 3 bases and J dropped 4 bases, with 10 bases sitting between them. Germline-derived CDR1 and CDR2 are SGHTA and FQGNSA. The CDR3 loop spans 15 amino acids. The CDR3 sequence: CASSFRGTGANVLTF. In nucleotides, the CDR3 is TGTGCCAGCAGCTTTCGGGGGACCGGGGCCAACGTCCTGACTTTC.

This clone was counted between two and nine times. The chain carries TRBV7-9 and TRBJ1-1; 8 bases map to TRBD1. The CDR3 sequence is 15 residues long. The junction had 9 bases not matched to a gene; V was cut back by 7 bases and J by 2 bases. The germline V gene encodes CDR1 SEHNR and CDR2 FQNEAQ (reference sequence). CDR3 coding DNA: TGTGCCAGCATCCGGACAGGGATGGTTAACACTGAAGCTTTCTTT. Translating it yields CASIRTGMVNTEAFF.

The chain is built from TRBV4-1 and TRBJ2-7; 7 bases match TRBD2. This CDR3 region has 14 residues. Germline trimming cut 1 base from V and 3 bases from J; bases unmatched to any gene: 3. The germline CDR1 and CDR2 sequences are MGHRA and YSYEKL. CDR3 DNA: TGCGCCAGCAGCCAAGCGGGGGAGGGCTACGAGCAGTACTTC. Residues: CASSQAGEGYEQYF.

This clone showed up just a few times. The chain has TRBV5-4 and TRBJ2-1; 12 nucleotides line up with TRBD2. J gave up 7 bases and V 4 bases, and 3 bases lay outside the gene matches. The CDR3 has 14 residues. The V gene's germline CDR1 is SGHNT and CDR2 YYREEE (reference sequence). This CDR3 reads CASSPGLAGNEQFF. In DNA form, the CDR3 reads TGTGCCAGCAGCCCCGGACTAGCGGGAAATGAGCAGTTCTTC.

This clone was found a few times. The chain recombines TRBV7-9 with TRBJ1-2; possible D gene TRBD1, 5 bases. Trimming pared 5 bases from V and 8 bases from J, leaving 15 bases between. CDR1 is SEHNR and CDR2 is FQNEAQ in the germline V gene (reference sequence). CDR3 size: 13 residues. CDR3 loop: CASSNTGRNGYTF. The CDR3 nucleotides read TGTGCCAGCAGCAATACAGGTCGTAACGGCTACACCTTC. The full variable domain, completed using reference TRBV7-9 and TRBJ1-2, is DTGVSQNPRHKITKRGQNVTFRCDPISEHNRLYWYRQTLGQGPEFLTYFQNEAQLEKSRLLSDRFSAERPKGSFSTLEIQRTEQGDSAMYLCASSNTGRNGYTFGSGTRLTVV.

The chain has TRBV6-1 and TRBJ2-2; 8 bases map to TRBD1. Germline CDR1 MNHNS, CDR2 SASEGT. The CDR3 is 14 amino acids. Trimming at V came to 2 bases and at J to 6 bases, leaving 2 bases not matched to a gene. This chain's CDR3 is CASSERQGSGELFF. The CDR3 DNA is TGTGCCAGCAGTGAACGACAGGGGTCCGGGGAGCTGTTTTTT.

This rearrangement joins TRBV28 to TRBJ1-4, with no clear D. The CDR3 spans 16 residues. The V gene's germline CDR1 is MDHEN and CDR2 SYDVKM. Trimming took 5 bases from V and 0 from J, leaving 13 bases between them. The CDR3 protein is CASSPAGVATNEKLFF. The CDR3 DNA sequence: TGTGCCAGCAGTCCCGCGGGCGTTGCAACTAATGAAAAACTGTTTTTT.

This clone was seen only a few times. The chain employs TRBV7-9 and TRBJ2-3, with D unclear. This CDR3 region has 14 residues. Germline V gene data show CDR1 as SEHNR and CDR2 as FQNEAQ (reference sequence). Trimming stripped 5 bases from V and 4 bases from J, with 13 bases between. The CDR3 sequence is CASSIEVRADTQYF. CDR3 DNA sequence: TGTGCCAGCAGCATCGAGGTCCGGGCAGATACGCAGTATTTT.

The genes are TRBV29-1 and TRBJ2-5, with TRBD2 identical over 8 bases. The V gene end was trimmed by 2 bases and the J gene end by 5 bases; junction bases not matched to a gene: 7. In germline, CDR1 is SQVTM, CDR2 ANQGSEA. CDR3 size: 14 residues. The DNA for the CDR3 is TGCAGCGTTGAAATTAGCGGGGTTACGGAGACCCAGTACTTC. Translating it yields CSVEISGVTETQYF.

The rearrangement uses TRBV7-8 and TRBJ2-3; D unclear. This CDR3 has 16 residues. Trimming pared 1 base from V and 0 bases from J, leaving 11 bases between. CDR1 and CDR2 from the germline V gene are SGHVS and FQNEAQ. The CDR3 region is CASSLGLLTSTDTQYF. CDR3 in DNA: TGTGCCAGCAGCTTAGGGCTACTGACTAGCACAGATACGCAGTATTTT. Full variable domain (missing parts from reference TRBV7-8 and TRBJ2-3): GAGVSQSPRYKVAKRGQDVALRCDPISGHVSLFWYQQALGQGPEFLTYFQNEAQLDKSGLPSDRFFAERPEGSVSTLKIQRTQQEDSAVYLCASSLGLLTSTDTQYFGPGTRLTVL.

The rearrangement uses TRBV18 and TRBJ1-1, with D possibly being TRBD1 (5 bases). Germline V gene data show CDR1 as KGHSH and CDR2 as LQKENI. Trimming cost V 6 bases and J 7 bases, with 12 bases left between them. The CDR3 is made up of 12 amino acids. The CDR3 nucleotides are TGTGCCAGCTCTTCACCGGGACTTGAAGCTTTCTTT. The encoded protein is CASSSPGLEAFF.

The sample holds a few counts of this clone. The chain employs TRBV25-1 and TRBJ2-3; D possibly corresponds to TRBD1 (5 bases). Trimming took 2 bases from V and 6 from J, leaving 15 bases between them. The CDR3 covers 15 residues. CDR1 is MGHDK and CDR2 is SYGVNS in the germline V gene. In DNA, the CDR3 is TGTGCCAGCAGTGAAGGGCAGGGTCTATTGGATACGCAGTATTTT. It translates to CASSEGQGLLDTQYF.

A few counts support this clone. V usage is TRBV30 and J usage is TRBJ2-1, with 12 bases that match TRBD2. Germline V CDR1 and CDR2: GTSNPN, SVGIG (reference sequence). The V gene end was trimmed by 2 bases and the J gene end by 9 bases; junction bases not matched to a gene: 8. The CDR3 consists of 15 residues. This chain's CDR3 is CAWSRLAGVIGEQFF. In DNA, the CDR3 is TGTGCCTGGAGTCGACTAGCGGGGGTAATCGGTGAGCAGTTCTTC.

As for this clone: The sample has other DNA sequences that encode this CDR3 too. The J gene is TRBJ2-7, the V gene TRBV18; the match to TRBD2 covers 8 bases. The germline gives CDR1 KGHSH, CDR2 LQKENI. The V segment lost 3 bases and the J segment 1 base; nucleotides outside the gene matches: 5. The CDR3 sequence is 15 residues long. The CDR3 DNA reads TGTGCCAGCTCACCGGGGACGGGGGGGTCCTACGAGCAGTACTTC. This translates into CASSPGTGGSYEQYF.

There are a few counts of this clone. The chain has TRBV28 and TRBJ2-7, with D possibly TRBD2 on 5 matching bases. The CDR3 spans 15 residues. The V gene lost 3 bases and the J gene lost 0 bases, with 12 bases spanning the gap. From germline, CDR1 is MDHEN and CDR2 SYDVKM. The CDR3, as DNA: TGTGCCAGCAGTTTGAGAGGACTTAGCTCCTACGAGCAGTACTTC. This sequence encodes CASSLRGLSSYEQYF.

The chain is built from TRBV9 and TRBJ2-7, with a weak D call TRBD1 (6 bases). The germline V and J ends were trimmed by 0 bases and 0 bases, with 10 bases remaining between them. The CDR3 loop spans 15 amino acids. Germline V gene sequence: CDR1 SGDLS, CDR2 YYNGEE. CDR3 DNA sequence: TGTGCCAGCAGCGTAGGGACAGATAGCTCCTACGAGCAGTACTTC. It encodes CASSVGTDSSYEQYF.

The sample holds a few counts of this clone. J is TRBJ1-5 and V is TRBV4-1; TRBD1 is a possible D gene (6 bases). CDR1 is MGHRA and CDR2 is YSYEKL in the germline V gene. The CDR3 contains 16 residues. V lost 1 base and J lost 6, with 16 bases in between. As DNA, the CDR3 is TGCGCCAGCAGCCAAGGGGGCAGGGGCCCTCGTCAGCCCCAGCATTTT. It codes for CASSQGGRGPRQPQHF.

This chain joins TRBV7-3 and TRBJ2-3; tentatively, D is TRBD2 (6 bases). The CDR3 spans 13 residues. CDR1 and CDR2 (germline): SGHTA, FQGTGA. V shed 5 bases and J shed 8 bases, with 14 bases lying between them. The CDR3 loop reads CASSVHSSATQYF. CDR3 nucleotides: TGTGCCAGCAGCGTACACTCTAGCGCTACGCAGTATTTT.

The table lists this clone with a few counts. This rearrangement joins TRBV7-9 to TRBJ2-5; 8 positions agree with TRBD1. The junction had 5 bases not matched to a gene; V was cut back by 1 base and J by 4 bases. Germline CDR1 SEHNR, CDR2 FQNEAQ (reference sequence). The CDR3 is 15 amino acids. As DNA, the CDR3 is TGTGCCAGCAGCTTAGTGGCAGGGGGCGTAGAGACCCAGTACTTC. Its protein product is CASSLVAGGVETQYF.

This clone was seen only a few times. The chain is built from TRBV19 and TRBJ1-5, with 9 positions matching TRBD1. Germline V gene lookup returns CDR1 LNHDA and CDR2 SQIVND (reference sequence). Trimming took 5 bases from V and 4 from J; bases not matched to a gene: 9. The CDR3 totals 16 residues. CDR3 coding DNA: TGTGCCAGTAGTTTCTCCCGGGACAGGGTGAATCAGCCCCAGCATTTT. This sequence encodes CASSFSRDRVNQPQHF.

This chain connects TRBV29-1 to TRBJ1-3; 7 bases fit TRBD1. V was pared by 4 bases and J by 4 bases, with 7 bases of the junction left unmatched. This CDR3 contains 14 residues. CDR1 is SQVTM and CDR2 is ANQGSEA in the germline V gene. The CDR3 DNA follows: TGCAGCGTTGCTGGGACAGATCCCGGAAACACCATATATTTT. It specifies CSVAGTDPGNTIYF.

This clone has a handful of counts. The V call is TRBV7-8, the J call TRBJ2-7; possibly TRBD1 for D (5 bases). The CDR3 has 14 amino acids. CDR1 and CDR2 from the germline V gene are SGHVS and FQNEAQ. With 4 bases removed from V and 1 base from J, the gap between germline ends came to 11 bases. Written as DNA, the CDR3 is TGTGCCAGCAGCTCTCGACAGACTTCCTACGAGCAGTACTTC. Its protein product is CASSSRQTSYEQYF.

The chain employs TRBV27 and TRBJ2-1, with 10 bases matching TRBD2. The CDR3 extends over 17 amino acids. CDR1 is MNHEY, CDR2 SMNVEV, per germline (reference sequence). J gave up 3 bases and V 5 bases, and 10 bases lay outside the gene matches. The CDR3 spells CASSLSKRGGIYNEQFF. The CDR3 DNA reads TGTGCCAGCAGTCTCTCTAAGCGGGGGGGGATCTACAATGAGCAGTTCTTC.

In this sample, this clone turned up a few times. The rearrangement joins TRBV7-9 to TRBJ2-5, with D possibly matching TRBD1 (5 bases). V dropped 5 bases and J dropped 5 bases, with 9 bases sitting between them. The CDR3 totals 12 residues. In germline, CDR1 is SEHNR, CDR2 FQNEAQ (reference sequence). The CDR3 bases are TGTGCCAGCAGCCAAAGGGGTGAGACCCAGTACTTC. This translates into CASSQRGETQYF.

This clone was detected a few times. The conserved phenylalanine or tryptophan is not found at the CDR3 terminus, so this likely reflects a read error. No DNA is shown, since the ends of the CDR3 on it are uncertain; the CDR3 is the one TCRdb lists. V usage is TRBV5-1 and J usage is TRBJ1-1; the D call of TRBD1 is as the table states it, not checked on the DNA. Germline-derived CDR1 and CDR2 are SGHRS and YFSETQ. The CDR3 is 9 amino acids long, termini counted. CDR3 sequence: CASRPGQRL.